This T cell receptor beta chain stems from a study of cytomegalovirus exposure and HLA in healthy donors. The overall study: Unique TCRs numbering roughly 80 million, obtained from HLA-typed donors, made up an early data release.

As to this clone: Its matching antigen is unknown.

The V and J ends lost 6 bases and 2 bases respectively, with 14 bases between them. The CDR3 spans 14 residues. CDR1 is MNHEY, CDR2 SVGAGI, per germline. The PCR made use of 60 Vbeta and 13 Jbeta primers. Here immunoSEQ multiplex PCR was the method, and the copy in TCRdb shows in-frame clones only, minus some. Of under 200,000 clones listed, 75% are singletons. The study's findings and limits: A list of approximately 160 TCR beta chains associated with cytomegalovirus was given.

The chain is built from TRBV6-5 and TRBJ2-7, with a tentative D call TRBD1 (6 bases). This clonotype was obtained from a male donor in good health and CMV-seronegative. Sequencing used PBMCs. The CDR3 region is CASRRTGSPYEQYF. In nucleotides, the CDR3 is TGTGCCAGCAGGCGAACAGGGAGCCCCTACGAGCAGTACTTC.